Below are 19 T cell receptor beta chains sequenced from a single sample in a study of CD8+CD57+ T cells in acquired aplastic anemia. Only patients with CD8+CD57+ cell expansion on flow cytometry were chosen for sequencing. The TCR beta profiling, which covered VDJ combination and CDR3 sequence, was carried out using genomic DNA as the template. From the reads, TCRdb called clonotypes with MiXCR, one entry per CDR3 protein. Of 150,000 to 180,000 distinct CDR3 sequences in the sample, roughly 54% were seen once. The sequenced sample was sorted CD4+, CD8+, or CD8+CD57+ T cells (not recorded which) from PBMCs. These receptors were collected from a human donor with aplastic anemia.

In this sample, this clonotype turned up many times. The junction and the germline gene differ at one end; a read error may be behind it. This rearrangement joins TRBV6-5 to TRBJ2-7, with a tentative D call TRBD2 (5 bases). Per germline, CDR1 MNHEY and CDR2 SVGAGI. This CDR3 is built from 14 residues. CDR3 in amino acids: CASSYFEGSDEQYF. In nucleotides, the CDR3 is TGTGCCAGCAGTTACTTTGAGGGCTCCGACGAGCAGTACTTC.

The V gene is TRBV6-5, the J gene TRBJ2-3; TRBD2 might be the D (6 bases). Germline-derived CDR1 and CDR2 are MNHEY and SVGAGI. The ends were cut back, 2 bases at V and 6 bases at J, with 9 bases in the middle. CDR3 length equals 13 residues. The CDR3 DNA reads as TGTGCCAGCAGTTACCTCCGGGAGGATACGCAGTATTTT. This sequence encodes CASSYLREDTQYF.

This clonotype was found once. The chain recombines TRBV5-8 with TRBJ1-5; TRBD1 is a possible D gene (5 bases). The CDR3 covers 15 residues. Germline V lookup: CDR1 SGHTS, CDR2 YDEGEE. V was pared by 0 bases and J by 7 bases, with 14 bases between. This CDR3 reads CASSLADGGGQPQHF. CDR3 bases: TGTGCCAGCAGCTTGGCTGATGGGGGTGGACAGCCCCAGCATTTT. The entire variable domain, with the rest obtained from reference TRBV5-8 and TRBJ1-5, is as follows: EAGVTQSPTHLIKTRGQQATLRCSPISGHTSVYWYQQALGLGLQFLLWYDEGEERNRGNFPPRFSGRQFPNYSSELNVNALELEDSALYLCASSLADGGGQPQHFGDGTRLSIL.

This clonotype was seen many times. DNA of the CDR3: TGTGCCACCAGTGATTGGAATGAGCAGTTCTTC. The encoded protein is CATSDWNEQFF. The chain is built from TRBV24-1 and TRBJ2-1; D gene ambiguous. The CDR3 is made up of 11 amino acids. V gave up 2 bases and J gave up 7 bases, with 2 bases separating them. CDR1 is KGHDR, CDR2 SFDVKD, per germline.

The CDR3 nucleotides read TGCAGCGTTTACACCGGGGAGCTGTTTTTT. Its translation: CSVYTGELFF. The chain couples TRBV29-1 to TRBJ2-2; the D is unclear. The V gene's germline CDR1 is SQVTM and CDR2 ANQGSEA. V was pared by 5 bases and J by 3 bases, with 1 base between. This CDR3 is built from 10 residues.

Many counts were recorded for this clonotype. The chain combines TRBV4-1 with TRBJ2-2, with 8 bases identical to TRBD2. This CDR3 region has 17 residues. Germline CDR1 reads MGHRA; CDR2 reads YSYEKL. The V gene end was trimmed by 0 bases and the J gene end by 4 bases; junction bases not matched to a gene: 7. The CDR3 region is CASSQERGRGATGELFF. The CDR3 DNA is TGCGCCAGCAGCCAAGAGCGTGGGCGGGGGGCCACCGGGGAGCTGTTTTTT.

The V and J genes are TRBV10-3 and TRBJ2-7; D is possibly TRBD2 (5 bases). The CDR3 is made up of 14 amino acids. From germline, CDR1 is ENHRY and CDR2 SYGVKD. V was pared by 6 bases and J by 7 bases, with 19 bases between. The CDR3 DNA follows: TGTGCCATCAGCCTAGGGATGGTTGGAGGTGAGCAGTACTTC. It codes for CAISLGMVGGEQYF.

The chain carries TRBV5-4 and TRBJ2-7, with D possibly TRBD1 on 7 matching bases. The length of the CDR3 is 15 residues. Per germline, CDR1 SGHNT and CDR2 YYREEE (reference sequence). V was cut by 4 bases and J by 4 bases, with 18 bases left in between. The CDR3 DNA reads as TGTGCCAGCAGCCAAACGACAGGGAGGCCGTACGAGCAGTACTTC. It specifies CASSQTTGRPYEQYF.

The rearrangement links TRBV20-1 to TRBJ1-1; no reliable D call. Trimming shortened V by 0 bases and J by 1 base, and 9 bases separated the two germline ends. The germline gives CDR1 DFQATT, CDR2 SNEGSKA (reference sequence). The CDR3 has 14 residues. CDR3: CSARDQPANTEAFF. The CDR3 nucleotides read TGCAGTGCTAGAGATCAGCCAGCGAACACTGAAGCTTTCTTT.

This clonotype occurred once. The rearrangement uses TRBV7-3 and TRBJ1-1; tentatively, D is TRBD1 (5 bases). CDR1 SGHTA and CDR2 FQGTGA come from the germline V gene. CDR3 length: 13 amino acids. The V end was cut by 5 bases, the J end by 5 bases, with 12 bases between. The CDR3 region has the DNA TGTGCCAGCAGCGAGGGGCGGATAACTGAAGCTTTCTTT. This codes for CASSEGRITEAFF.

This clonotype was seen only once. The rearrangement uses TRBV24-1 and TRBJ2-3; D is unresolved. The V end lost 4 bases, the J end lost 0 bases, and 7 bases lay between the germline ends. This CDR3 comprises 14 residues. Germline V gene lookup returns CDR1 KGHDR and CDR2 SFDVKD. The CDR3 coding sequence is TGTGCCACCAGTGACCGAACTAGCACAGATACGCAGTATTTT. It is translated as CATSDRTSTDTQYF.

The gene calls are TRBV7-3 and TRBJ2-5, with 7 bases aligning to TRBD1. V gave up 5 bases and J gave up 4 bases; unmatched junction bases: 13. The CDR3 is 16 residues long. Germline CDR1 reads SGHTA; CDR2 reads FQGTGA. DNA of the CDR3: TGTGCCAGCAGCGTAAAATTCGACAGGGAAGGAGAGACCCAGTACTTC. This sequence encodes CASSVKFDREGETQYF.

This clonotype has ten or more counts. The chain uses TRBV11-2 and TRBJ1-5; weak D call: TRBD1 (5 bases). From germline, CDR1 is SGHAT and CDR2 FQNNGV. The germline V and J ends were trimmed by 1 base and 2 bases, with 9 bases remaining between them. The CDR3 runs to 15 residues. CDR3 coding DNA: TGTGCCAGCAGCTTAGGGTCGGGACGCAATCAGCCCCAGCATTTT. This encodes CASSLGSGRNQPQHF.

This clonotype has a count of ten or more. The rearrangement joins TRBV27 to TRBJ2-7; no firm D call. V was pared by 2 bases and J by 0 bases, with 8 bases between. CDR1 is MNHEY and CDR2 is SMNVEV in the germline V gene (reference sequence). The CDR3 loop spans 14 amino acids. The CDR3 coding sequence is TGTGCCAGCAGTTTAAGGCTACCCTCCTACGAGCAGTACTTC. Amino acid sequence: CASSLRLPSYEQYF.

This clonotype was recorded once. This sequence joins TRBV20-1 and TRBJ2-3; either TRBD1 or TRBD2 may supply D (5 bases each). This CDR3 has 13 amino acids. Germline lookup yields CDR1 DFQATT and CDR2 SNEGSKA (reference sequence). Trimming pared 2 bases from V and 8 bases from J, leaving 14 bases between. CDR3 DNA: TGCAGTGCTAGACCAAGGGGCGGAGGTACGCAGTATTTT. It encodes CSARPRGGGTQYF.

V is TRBV19 and J is TRBJ1-4; D unclear. The ends were cut back, 5 bases at V and 12 bases at J, with 16 bases in the middle. CDR1 and CDR2 from the germline V gene are LNHDA and SQIVND (reference sequence). CDR3 length: 13 amino acids. The CDR3 sequence is CASSPGSGAELFF. CDR3 bases: TGTGCCAGTAGTCCTGGGAGCGGAGCGGAACTGTTTTTT.

This chain uses TRBV14 with TRBJ2-5; no reliable D call. Trimming took off 3 bases at V and 9 bases at J, with 14 bases between the two ends. The CDR3 is made up of 13 amino acids. Germline V gene sequence: CDR1 SGHDN, CDR2 FVKESK. CDR3 sequence (DNA): TGTGCCAGCAGCCAGGTTCTGGGTGGGGCCCAGTACTTC. Translation gives CASSQVLGGAQYF.

The chain combines TRBV12-3 or TRBV12-4 with TRBJ2-1; TRBD2 matches 13 bases. The CDR3 spans 16 residues. The V and J ends lost 2 bases and 9 bases, in that order; junction bases with no gene match: 7. CDR3 sequence: CASSLRTSGGAGEQFF. The CDR3, as DNA: TGTGCCAGCAGTTTAAGAACTAGCGGGGGGGCCGGTGAGCAGTTCTTC.

The chain combines TRBV15 with TRBJ1-6, with D hard to call. V was clipped by 1 base and J by 7 bases, with 11 bases between them. The CDR3 covers 15 residues. Germline CDR1 is LNHNV and CDR2 is YYDKDF (reference sequence). The CDR3 loop reads CATSRVGRYNSPLHF. The CDR3 nucleotides are TGTGCCACCAGCAGAGTGGGTAGATACAATTCACCCCTCCACTTT.